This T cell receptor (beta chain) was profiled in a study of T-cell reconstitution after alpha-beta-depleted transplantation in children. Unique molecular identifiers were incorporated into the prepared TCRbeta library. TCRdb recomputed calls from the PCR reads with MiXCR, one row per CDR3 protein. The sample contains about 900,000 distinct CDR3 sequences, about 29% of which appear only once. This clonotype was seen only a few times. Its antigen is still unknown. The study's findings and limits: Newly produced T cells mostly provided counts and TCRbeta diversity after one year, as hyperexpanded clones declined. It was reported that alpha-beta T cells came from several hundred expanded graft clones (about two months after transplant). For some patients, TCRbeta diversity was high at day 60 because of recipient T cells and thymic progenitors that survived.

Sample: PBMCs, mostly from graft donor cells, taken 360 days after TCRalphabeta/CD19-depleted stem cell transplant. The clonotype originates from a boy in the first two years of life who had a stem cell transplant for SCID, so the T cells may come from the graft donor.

The CDR3 spells CASSSALLTPYNEQFF. The DNA for the CDR3 is TGTGCCAGCAGTTCCGCGCTCCTCACACCTTACAATGAGCAGTTCTTC. The chain employs TRBV6-5 and TRBJ2-1; no firm D call. Per the germline V gene, CDR1 is MNHEY and CDR2 is SVGAGI. CDR3 size: 16 residues. Trimming removed 4 bases at V and 4 bases at J, with 17 bases between.